This is a list of T cell receptor beta chains from one sample in a study of CD8 T cells in Susac syndrome. TCRdb re-derived calls from the immunoSEQ multiplex PCR reads in MiXCR, one entry per CDR3 protein. In the table there are 150,000 to 200,000 distinct CDR3 sequences, roughly 95% of which are singletons. Sequencing input: CD4+ T cells from PBMCs. The receptors stem from a human donor with multiple sclerosis. The CDR3 runs from the conserved cysteine through the conserved F or W. The order of the fields is D gene, J gene, V gene, CDR3 DNA, CDR3 protein. D genes are given only for firm matches.

d_call: .
j_call: TRBJ1-1
v_call: TRBV3-1
cdr3_nt: TGTGCCAGCAGCCTCGGAGGGTACGAAGCTTTCTTT
cdr3_aa: CASSLGGYEAFF

d_call: .
j_call: TRBJ1-2
v_call: TRBV3-1
cdr3_nt: TGTGCCAGCAGCCAAGCGGTACTGAATAACTATGGCTACACCTTC
cdr3_aa: CASSQAVLNNYGYTF

d_call: .
j_call: TRBJ2-1
v_call: TRBV11-2
cdr3_nt: TGTGCCAGCAGCTTACTGGTCGGGACGGTCCTCGGGGCAATCAATGAGCAGTTCTTC
cdr3_aa: CASSLLVGTVLGAINEQFF

d_call: .
j_call: TRBJ1-5
v_call: TRBV30
cdr3_nt: TGTGCCTGGAGTGTAAGCCTTAATCAGCCCCAGCATTTT
cdr3_aa: CAWSVSLNQPQHF

d_call: .
j_call: TRBJ1-3
v_call: TRBV20-1
cdr3_nt: TGCAGTGCCAGGTGGTCGGGGAGAGGAAACACCATATATTTT
cdr3_aa: CSARWSGRGNTIYF

d_call: .
j_call: TRBJ1-4
v_call: TRBV28
cdr3_nt: TGTGCCAGCAGTTTCGCCGGATATGAAAAACTGTTTTTT
cdr3_aa: CASSFAGYEKLFF

d_call: .
j_call: TRBJ2-3
v_call: TRBV5-1
cdr3_nt: TGCGCCAGCAGCTTGGGTCAAGCTATGGATACGCAGTATTTT
cdr3_aa: CASSLGQAMDTQYF

d_call: TRBD2
j_call: TRBJ2-7
v_call: TRBV29-1
cdr3_nt: TGCAGCGTTGTCCCAGCGGGAGGGCCCAACTACGAGCAGTACTTC
cdr3_aa: CSVVPAGGPNYEQYF

d_call: .
j_call: TRBJ1-1
v_call: TRBV6-5
cdr3_nt: TGTGCCAGCAGGGTAGGGATGAACACTGAAGCTTTCTTT
cdr3_aa: CASRVGMNTEAFF

d_call: .
j_call: TRBJ1-1
v_call: TRBV7-9
cdr3_nt: TGTGCCAGCAGCTCCGACGGTTTCACTGAAGCTTTCTTT
cdr3_aa: CASSSDGFTEAFF

d_call: TRBD2
j_call: TRBJ2-7
v_call: TRBV29-1
cdr3_nt: TGCAGCGTTGAAGATTTGAAAGCGGGGGGCTCCTACGAGCAGTACTTC
cdr3_aa: CSVEDLKAGGSYEQYF

d_call: .
j_call: TRBJ1-2
v_call: TRBV30
cdr3_nt: TGTGCCTCAAAATTGACGGTTTATGGCTACACCTTC
cdr3_aa: CASKLTVYGYTF

d_call: TRBD1
j_call: TRBJ1-2
v_call: TRBV15
cdr3_nt: TGTGCCACCAGCAGATCGGGACAGGGGGAAGGCTACACCTTC
cdr3_aa: CATSRSGQGEGYTF

d_call: .
j_call: TRBJ1-4
v_call: TRBV18
cdr3_nt: TGTGCCAGCTCCTCCGGCGGGAGGGACACCGTGTATGAAAAACTGTTTTTT
cdr3_aa: CASSSGGRDTVYEKLFF

d_call: TRBD1
j_call: TRBJ1-4
v_call: TRBV6-6
cdr3_nt: TGTGCCAGCAGAAGGACAGGGGGCGATGAAAAACTGTTTTTT
cdr3_aa: CASRRTGGDEKLFF

d_call: .
j_call: TRBJ2-5
v_call: TRBV30
cdr3_nt: TGTGCCTGGAGTCGGGTGGAGACCCAGTACTTC
cdr3_aa: CAWSRVETQYF

d_call: .
j_call: TRBJ1-5
v_call: TRBV7-8
cdr3_nt: TGTGCCAGCAGCTCGATCCGAGGGTGGGAACCTTCGAATCAGCCCCAGCATTTT
cdr3_aa: CASSSIRGWEPSNQPQHF

d_call: .
j_call: TRBJ2-3
v_call: TRBV30
cdr3_nt: TGTGCCTGGAGTGACGGGTCAGGGGCGGATACGCAGTATTTT
cdr3_aa: CAWSDGSGADTQYF

d_call: .
j_call: TRBJ2-1
v_call: TRBV3-1
cdr3_nt: TGTGCCAGCAGCCAAGATGGCGGGAACTCCTACAATGAGCAGTTCTTC
cdr3_aa: CASSQDGGNSYNEQFF

d_call: .
j_call: TRBJ2-5
v_call: TRBV2
cdr3_nt: TGTGCCAGCAGTGAATATCAAGAGACCCAGTACTTC
cdr3_aa: CASSEYQETQYF

d_call: TRBD1
j_call: TRBJ1-5
v_call: TRBV12-3/TRBV12-4
cdr3_nt: TGTGCCAGCAGCCCAACAGGGGATTCGCGGCCCCAGCATTTT
cdr3_aa: CASSPTGDSRPQHF

d_call: .
j_call: TRBJ2-5
v_call: TRBV29-1
cdr3_nt: TGCAGCGTTGGGGTGGAGACCCAGTACTTC
cdr3_aa: CSVGVETQYF